This T cell receptor (beta chain) was profiled in a study of cytomegalovirus exposure and HLA in healthy donors. The germline V gene has CDR1 KGHSY and CDR2 FQNENV. CDR3 length equals 14 residues. Trimming removed 4 bases from V and 2 bases from J, with 12 bases in between. Libraries were prepared by immunoSEQ multiplex PCR; TCRdb keeps only in-frame clonotypes and omits some of them. The repertoire holds roughly 250,000 clones, with 70% to 90% as singletons. The study's findings and limits: Investigators reported 164 TCR beta chains as tied to cytomegalovirus. For most TCR sequences rarity was the rule, although some public TCRs occurred in many donors.

Donors were drawn from the approximately 130-subject validation cohort, separate from the 666-subject first cohort. Concerning this clone itself: The target antigen is unknown.

The specimen sequenced was PBMCs. The TCR sequence derives from a young woman in good health and CMV-seropositive. J is TRBJ2-7 and V is TRBV16; possible D gene TRBD2, 6 bases. The DNA for the CDR3 is TGTGCCAGCAGCCGTCCGGGACTCACCTACGAGCAGTACTTC. Translating gives CASSRPGLTYEQYF.